This T cell receptor beta chain was sequenced for a study of T cell clonality in common variable immunodeficiency. This clone turned up a few times. The antigen is undetermined. Read coverage stops 3 residues before the CDR3 terminus; the germline J gene supplies the remainder. Of CVID subjects, 15 were female and around 27 male, mean age 40. Blood came from CVID subjects not ill and not taking immunomodulatory or immunosuppressive medication. The assay was immunoSEQ multiplex PCR, and TCRdb's table has in-frame clones only and misses some. This table holds 15,000 to 20,000 clones with no singletons; the top ten claim around 15%. This CDR3 is built from 13 residues. Unmatched junction bases numbered 6, after V lost 6 bases and J lost 5 bases. Germline V gene sequence: CDR1 SNHLY, CDR2 FYNNEI. The study's findings and limits: CVID subjects shared fewer TCRbeta clones than healthy controls did. Reportedly, TCR beta sequences from common variable immunodeficiency showed fewer deletions and N-nucleotide insertions.

Input material: peripheral blood mononuclear cells. This sequence originates from a human donor with common variable immunodeficiency. This sequence joins TRBV2 and TRBJ2-5; 7 bases are a match to TRBD1. CDR3 residues: CASSPTGQETQYF. The sequenced CDR3 bases are TGTGCCAGCAGCCCGACAGGGCAGGAGACC.